This is a list of T cell receptor beta chains from one sample in a study of T cells in localized non-small cell lung cancer. Using immunoSEQ multiplex PCR, the repertoire was profiled, and TCRdb retains in-frame clones only, with some absent. Seen here are over 3,000 clones, 30% observed once, and the top ten hold about a fifth. The sequencing here drew on lung tumor tissue, taken before any cancer treatment. These receptors all stem from a male donor older than 55 with stage III lung adenocarcinoma. Both conserved end residues are part of each CDR3.

>TRBV27|TRBJ2-1
CASSFLAGGYNEQFF
>TRBV11-3|TRBJ2-2
CASSQSEVYTGELFF
>TRBV11-3|TRBJ2-1
CASSPGVTYNEQFF
>TRBV6-8|TRBJ1-6
CASSYSNRVVSPLHF
>TRBV12-5|TRBJ1-1
CASGFSSWRTRGLGGTEAFF
>TRBV7-2|TRBJ2-7
CASSLAWHYEQYF
>TRBV6-8|TRBJ2-3
CASSFPGGLSTDTQYF
>TRBV19|TRBJ1-1
CASSILQPPTGNVAEAFF
>TRBV30|TRBJ1-2
CAWSVPWGMRGYTF
>TRBV5-1|TRBJ2-1
CASSFLAESSYNEQFF
>TRBV6-8|TRBJ2-1
CASSYSNRGPYNEQFF
>TRBV11-3|TRBJ1-1
CASSEPDRGTGTEAFF
>TRBV6-8|TRBJ1-2
CAISGLGTDSNYGYTF
>TRBV9|TRBJ2-2
CASSDRGRVGTGELFF
>TRBV29-1|TRBJ1-1
CSVGQGLTEAFF
>TRBV23-1|TRBJ1-6
CASSQNGGRETYNSPLHF
>TRBV9|TRBJ1-1
CASSVGYVTNTEAFF
>TRBV7-4|TRBJ1-5
CASSIDRVNQPQHF
>TRBV5-1|TRBJ1-6
CASSFEVVTYNSPLHF
>TRBV9|TRBJ1-2
CASSVNRDPEGGYTF
>TRBV7-6|TRBJ1-1
CASSLDRRNTEAFF
>TRBV6-8|TRBJ2-2
CASSLLRDSFTGELFF
>TRBV30|TRBJ1-3
CAWSRLISGNTIYF
>TRBV6-8|TRBJ2-7
CASSYSISIGGEQYF
>TRBV7-5|TRBJ1-3
CASSLEQGWGNTIYF
>TRBV1|TRBJ2-7
CASSQDHGTAYEQYF
>TRBV4-1|TRBJ2-5
CASSQGVSGRETQYF
>TRBV11-3|TRBJ2-5
CASSFGGPIGAQYF